This TCR beta chain was captured in a study of identifying expanded T cells in peripheral blood. Method: immunoSEQ multiplex PCR; TCRdb's copy keeps in-frame clones and lacks some. The sample has 100,000 or so clones, over 80% seen once. The V and J ends lost 6 bases and 4 bases respectively, with 10 bases between them. CDR3 length: 13 residues. CDR1 is SNHLY, CDR2 FYNNEI, per germline. This sequence was found in a person aged 18 to 70 in good health. The material sequenced was blood. J is TRBJ2-1 and V is TRBV2; perhaps TRBD1 as D (6 bases). Here the CDR3 reads CASRVDRYNEQFF. The CDR3 DNA is TGTGCCAGCAGGGTCGACAGGTACAATGAGCAGTTCTTC.